In its sample, the clone carrying this T cell receptor (beta chain) was seen once. Profiling relied on immunoSEQ multiplex PCR, and the TCRdb table lists in-frame clones only, not all of them. The table includes about 130,000 clones, around 76% detected once. The CDR3 spans 14 residues. V dropped 5 bases and J dropped 1 base, with 11 bases sitting between them. Germline V gene sequence: CDR1 MGHRA, CDR2 YSYEKL. The sample comes from a study of blood T cell repertoires in COVID-19. Sequencing was done on a sample of peripheral blood. The receptor was isolated from a human donor in a cohort sampled during active COVID-19. The gene calls are TRBV4-1 and TRBJ1-2; no clear D. The CDR3 here is CASSVSGVNYGYTF. The CDR3 DNA reads TGCGCCAGCAGCGTTTCAGGTGTTAACTATGGCTACACCTTC.